The sequence of this TCR beta chain was determined in a study of cytomegalovirus exposure and HLA in healthy donors (dated by TCRdb to about 2017). Looking at the study overall: An earlier analysis of approximately 640 of the donors reported about 250 Gb of sequence data and 100 million to 140 million unique TCR beta sequences from approximately 180 million T cells. Rather than drawing on any new phenotypic data, the later analysis identified candidate immune exposures from TCR beta sequences and the way those sequences occurred across donors. Every repertoire in the discovery cohort had been generated on one and the same sequencing platform. To predict cytomegalovirus infection status, the study combined high-throughput TCR immunosequencing, statistical association of individual TCRs with disease status, and machine learning. In addition to the first cohort of around 670 subjects, a separate validation cohort of some 120 different subjects was used. The study aimed to test whether signatures of past pathogen exposure could be identified by cataloging public T cell receptors. The number of typed donors differed by locus: 629-630 for A, B, C, DRB1 and DQB1; approximately 520 for DQA1; approximately 610 for DPA1; and around 450 for DPB1. Among the roughly 400 genotyped donors, around 81% belonged to the genetic ancestry cluster associated with self-reported Caucasian donors. Using immunosequencing, the study profiled T cell repertoires from about 610 subjects and related those repertoires to cytomegalovirus serostatus. Across some 400 genotyped donors of the cohort, an average of approximately 220,000 unique TCR beta nucleotide sequences per donor were sequenced, and roughly 18% of those sequences were non-productive. To study patterns of TCR occurrence, a later analysis re-analyzed previously published TCR beta repertoires from around 660 donors and added high-resolution HLA genotyping. Because of strong linkage in the cohort, roughly five DR-DQ haplotypes were treated as single units for association and clustering. An early release that covered roughly 600 HLA-typed donors contained 300 to 350 gigabases of sequencing data and 70 million to 100 million unique TCR sequences. Donor age, sex, ethnicity and CMV serostatus were compiled alongside the repertoire data. A later genetic analysis used genome-wide SNP genotypes for about three fifths of the roughly 700 donors, treating that subset as a discovery cohort. An earlier analysis of around 640 of the donors used high-throughput TCR beta sequencing to judge whether each TCR beta V gene segment behaved as functional or pseudogenic. Both class I and class II loci were covered by HLA typing, at four-digit resolution.

Of note for this clone: What this receptor recognizes is not known. No base quality values were provided; no much bigger clone lies one nucleotide off.

The cohort comprised 550 to 700 healthy bone marrow donors. At the time of sampling, every cohort member was nominally healthy, though immune exposures that went unrecorded were likely present. The donor was CMV seropositive and belonged to the group of some 290 seropositive cohort members. Every donor gave a peripheral blood sample, and the peripheral blood mononuclear cells from that sample were used for TCR beta sequencing. The Qiagen DNeasy Blood Extraction Kit was used to extract genomic DNA from the blood cell samples. Reading the germline V gene gives CDR1 SGHTA and CDR2 FQGNSA. V lost 2 bases and J lost 2 bases, and the count of bases not matched to a germline gene is 3. The CDR3 numbers 15 residues from cysteine through phenylalanine. Here the CDR3 DNA is all that survives: 45 bases in frame from base 1. The library was generated by the immunoSEQ multiplex PCR assay. For the multiplex PCR, a mixture combining 60 forward primers for TCR Vbeta segments and 13 reverse primers for TCR Jbeta segments was used. The CDR3 region of rearranged TCR beta genes was amplified from genomic DNA by a multiplex PCR assay. The amplified TCR beta libraries were sequenced on the Illumina HiSeq System as 87-base-pair reads. The authors' analysis ran thus. In a later analysis, some 80 million unique TCR beta chains were counted across the 690 or so repertoires, and around 10 million of these chains were shared by at least two donors. To remove PCR and sequencing errors, raw reads were error-corrected and collapsed into unique sequences using a nearest-neighbor algorithm that merged closely related sequences. V, D and J gene segments were assigned by aligning CDR3 sequences to IMGT reference sequences. For a sequence to be retained, a match of at least six nucleotides was required to both a V gene segment and a J gene segment. Rearrangements were classified as productive when the CDR3 lacked stop codons and remained in frame with V and J, and all other rearrangements were classified as non-productive. CDR3 was defined according to IMGT convention as the region running from the second conserved V-encoded cysteine to the conserved J-encoded phenylalanine. Sequences without an unambiguous match to a single V gene segment were excluded from the earlier analysis of 450 to 650 of the donors. An earlier analysis of fewer than 650 of the donors classified V segments as functional when productive rearrangements were above 56.7% and as segregating when the standard deviation between donors was above 5%. A statistical classification framework was developed to diagnose cytomegalovirus status using the catalog of TCR beta chain sequences. V and J gene assignment, in a later analysis, came from comparing TCR nucleotide sequences with IMGT/GENE-DB human TR gene sequences. The TCRdist pipeline was used in a later analysis to assign CDR3 sequences and most-parsimonious VDJ recombination scenarios. In a later analysis, each TCR beta chain was defined by its CDR3 amino acid sequence together with its V-gene family, and reads lacking a unique V-gene family were excluded. As a way to deal with suspected cross-contamination and a sequencing artifact, a later analysis dropped nearly 600 nucleotide sequences that were highly shared and had low generation probability. In a later analysis, a clonal expansion index was calculated for each public chain from normalized within-repertoire ranks of inferred template counts. In a later analysis, generation probabilities were computed using a VDJ recombination model fitted to out-of-frame rearrangements, and the results were checked against IGoR. A later analysis scored TCR-TCR, TCR-HLA and TCR-CMV co-occurrence with hypergeometric tests, applying a repertoire-size bias correction to TCR pairs. In a later analysis, false discovery rates were estimated by permuting HLA or CMV assignments 20 times. In a later analysis, co-occurring TCRs were grouped with DBSCAN, and TCRdist sequence similarity was added when clustering was performed within HLA-allele-positive subsets. Repertoires with fewer than 30,000 or more than 120,000 public chains were left out of co-occurrence clustering, as were five repertoires with anomalous nucleotide sharing. TCRdb retrieved this table from immuneACCESS and kept in-frame rearrangements only. Not all clones are present; in checked studies, unresolved V genes account for under half, and no reason is known for the remainder. V, J and clone size are taken as reported in that table, and D and trimming were inferred from the DNA itself. The sample table shows about 200,000 clones, and almost 70% are seen once. Less than 3% of the sample comes from the top ten.

Findings and caveats that apply to the study as a whole: Presence/absence analyses assumed roughly uniform sequencing depth across donors, an assumption that may not hold. According to a later analysis, TCR association rates differed among HLA loci, with DRB1 alleles showing the most associated TCRs and HLA-C alleles showing the fewest. The sequencing pipeline was judged likely to have produced a cluster of highly shared sequence variants as a technical artifact. Most CMV-associated TCR beta chains appeared to be HLA-restricted in a later analysis, and the HLA associations seemed to be driven largely by CMV exposure. A later analysis reported that several top co-occurrence clusters appeared linked to parvovirus B19, influenza, CMV and Epstein-Barr virus. A few of the identified cytomegalovirus-associated TCR beta chains were confirmed in vitro to be specific for cytomegalovirus antigens. CMV serostatus was the only immune exposure information available for the cohort. It was suggested by the authors that the approach could potentially be generalized to other disease states and immunological phenotypes. Because counts were too low, seventeen rarely observed V segments, including chromosome 9 orphons, were excluded from the earlier analysis of roughly 580 of the donors. A later genetic analysis reported fewer N-insertions in productive TCRs among donors in an Asian-associated ancestry cluster than the approximately 670-donor mean. Because some donors lacked HLA typing at each locus, the association tests relied only on the typed subset. Some IMGT-functional V segments, including TRBV6-2 and TRBV6-3, could not be told apart with the 87-base-pair reads, so those segments were excluded. In a later analysis, HLA-associated TCR beta chains showed more clonal expansion and lower generation probabilities than non-associated chains that were equally common. Correlated functional status among segregating V segments might be attributable to linkage disequilibrium, but an unknown experimental factor could not be ruled out. Only TCR beta chains were sequenced in this cohort, and the absence of alpha or paired-chain data limited detectable features. Strong co-occurrence of HLA alleles, especially DR and DQ, made assigning TCR associations to individual alleles difficult. In a later analysis, 15,000 to 20,000 TCR beta sequences were associated with specific HLA alleles at a false discovery rate of 0.05. In an earlier analysis of under 600 of the donors, most TCR beta V segments were observed in productive rearrangements about 90% or about 30% of the time, broadly matching IMGT annotations. A further reported finding was that TCR beta sequences accurately predicted the HLA-A and HLA-B alleles for most subjects in the first cohort. Across donors, most TCR sequences were observed very rarely, whereas some public TCRs were present in many individuals. In a later genetic analysis, a missense DCLRE1C variant was associated with V-gene and J-gene trimming of TCR beta chains, and the association was replicated in an independent cohort. The classifier was reported to diagnose cytomegalovirus status with high specificity and sensitivity in both the original cohort and the validation cohort. The study listed 150 to 200 TCR beta chains as associated with cytomegalovirus.

The sequence derives from a man in his forties in good health and CMV-seropositive. Sequences were obtained from PBMCs. This receptor chain uses TRBV7-2 and TRBJ1-3, with 7 bases matching TRBD1. CDR3 region: CASSLRTGAGNTIYF. The nucleotides are TGTGCCAGCAGCTTACGGACAGGCGCTGGAAACACCATATATTTT.